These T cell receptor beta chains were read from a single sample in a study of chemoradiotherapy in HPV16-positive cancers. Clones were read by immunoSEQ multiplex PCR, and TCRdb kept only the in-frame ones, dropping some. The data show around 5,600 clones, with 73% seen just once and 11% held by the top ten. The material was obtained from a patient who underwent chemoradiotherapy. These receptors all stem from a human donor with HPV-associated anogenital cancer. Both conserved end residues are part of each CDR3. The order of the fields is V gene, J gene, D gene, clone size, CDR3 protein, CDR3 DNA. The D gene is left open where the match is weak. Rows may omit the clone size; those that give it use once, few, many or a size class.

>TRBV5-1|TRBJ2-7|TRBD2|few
CASSLEAGTYEQYF
TGCGCCAGCAGCTTGGAAGCGGGGACCTACGAGCAGTACTTC
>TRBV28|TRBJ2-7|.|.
CASRIQGLYEQYF
TGTGCCAGCAGAATACAGGGTTTATACGAGCAGTACTTC
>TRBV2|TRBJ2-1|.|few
CASRGPRDNEQFF
TGTGCCAGCCGAGGGCCAAGGGACAATGAGCAGTTCTTC
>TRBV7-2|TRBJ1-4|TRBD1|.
CASSLPGQGREKLFF
TGTGCCAGCAGCTTACCCGGACAGGGTCGGGAAAAACTGTTTTTT
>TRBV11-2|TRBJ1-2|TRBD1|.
CASSLDYRGYGYTF
TGTGCCAGCAGCTTAGATTACAGGGGCTATGGCTACACCTTC
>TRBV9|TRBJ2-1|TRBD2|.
CASSVDWASGYNEQFF
TGTGCCAGCAGCGTAGATTGGGCTAGCGGGTACAATGAGCAATTCTTC
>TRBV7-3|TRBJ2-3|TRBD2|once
CASSRGGGDTQYF
TGTGCCAGCAGCCGCGGGGGAGGAGATACGCAGTATTTT
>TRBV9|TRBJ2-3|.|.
CASSSFTDTQYF
TGTGCCAGCAGCTCATTCACAGATACGCAGTATTTT
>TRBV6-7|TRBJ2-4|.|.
CASNQVRLAKNIQYF
TGTGCCAGCAACCAGGTGCGGTTAGCCAAAAACATTCAGTACTTC
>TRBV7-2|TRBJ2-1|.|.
CASSLVGGRALSYNEQFF
TGTGCCAGCAGCTTGGTAGGGGGGAGAGCTCTCTCCTACAATGAGCAGTTCTTC
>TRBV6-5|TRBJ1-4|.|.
CASGQPATNEKLFF
TGTGCCAGCGGACAGCCTGCAACTAATGAAAAACTGTTTTTT
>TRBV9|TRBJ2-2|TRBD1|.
CASSASLGQGNTGELFF
TGTGCCAGCAGCGCATCCCTTGGACAGGGAAACACCGGGGAGCTGTTTTTT
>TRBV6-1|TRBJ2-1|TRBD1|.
CASSELWGQAYNEQFF
TGTGCCAGCAGTGAATTGTGGGGACAGGCCTACAATGAGCAGTTCTTC
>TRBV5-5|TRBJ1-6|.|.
CASSARDRNNSPLHF
TGTGCCAGCAGCGCCCGGGACCGAAATAATTCACCCCTCCACTTT
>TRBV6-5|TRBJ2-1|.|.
CASSYRENNEQFF
TGTGCCAGCAGTTATCGGGAAAACAATGAGCAGTTCTTC
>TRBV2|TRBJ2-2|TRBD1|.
CASKGQPNTGELFF
TGTGCCAGCAAGGGACAGCCGAACACCGGGGAGCTGTTTTTT
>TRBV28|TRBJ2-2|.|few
CASMRGAGELFF
TGTGCCAGCATGAGGGGCGCCGGGGAGCTGTTTTTT
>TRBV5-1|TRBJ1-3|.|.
CASSSDPNSGNTIYF
TGCGCCAGCAGCTCGGACCCTAACTCTGGAAACACCATATATTTT
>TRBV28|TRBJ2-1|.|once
CASSLNGLYNEQFF
TGTGCCAGCAGTTTAAACGGGTTATACAATGAGCAGTTCTTC
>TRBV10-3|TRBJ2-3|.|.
CAINSGSGSTDTQYF
TGTGCCATCAACAGTGGTAGCGGAAGCACAGATACGCAGTATTTT
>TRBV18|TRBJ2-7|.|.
CASSPTATFSEQYF
TGTGCCAGCTCACCAACAGCGACTTTTAGCGAGCAGTACTTC
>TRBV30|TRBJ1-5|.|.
CAWSVDGAKPQHF
TGTGCCTGGAGTGTGGACGGGGCTAAGCCCCAGCATTTT
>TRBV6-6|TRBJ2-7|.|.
CASSGQVLEQYF
TGTGCCAGCAGTGGCCAGGTACTCGAGCAGTACTTC
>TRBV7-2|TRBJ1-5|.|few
CASSPRQVGNQPQHF
TGTGCCAGCAGCCCCCGACAGGTGGGCAATCAGCCCCAGCATTTT
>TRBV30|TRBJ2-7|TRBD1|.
CASYGGQGPYEQYF
TGTGCCTCGTACGGGGGACAGGGGCCCTACGAGCAGTACTTC
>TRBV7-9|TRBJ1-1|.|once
CASSPMTDATEAFF
TGTGCCAGCAGCCCCATGACCGATGCCACTGAAGCTTTCTTT
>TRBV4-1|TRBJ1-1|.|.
CASSQVGVMNTEAFF
TGCGCCAGCAGCCAAGTTGGGGTGATGAACACTGAAGCTTTCTTT
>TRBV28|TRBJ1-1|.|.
CASSLWQNTEAFF
TGTGCCAGCAGTTTGTGGCAGAACACTGAAGCTTTCTTT
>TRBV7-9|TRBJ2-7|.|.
CASSPPTGSYEQYF
TGTGCCAGCAGCCCGCCGACGGGCTCCTACGAGCAGTACTTC
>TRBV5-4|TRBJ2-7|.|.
CASSLNPKSYEQYF
TGTGCCAGCAGCTTGAACCCTAAGTCCTACGAGCAGTACTTC
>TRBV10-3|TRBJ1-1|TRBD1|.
CAISDPGQVNTEAFF
TGTGCCATCAGTGATCCGGGACAGGTGAACACTGAAGCTTTCTTT
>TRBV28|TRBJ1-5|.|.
CASTLGGTQPQHF
TGTGCCAGCACCCTAGGAGGGACTCAGCCCCAGCATTTT
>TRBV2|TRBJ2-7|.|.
CASNLLGSTYEQYF
TGTGCCAGCAACCTCTTGGGCAGTACCTACGAGCAGTACTTC
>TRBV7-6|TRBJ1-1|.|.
CASSLRAGESEAFF
TGTGCCAGCAGCCTGAGAGCAGGGGAGAGTGAAGCTTTCTTT
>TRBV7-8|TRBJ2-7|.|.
CASRGWGYEQYF
TGTGCCAGCAGGGGTTGGGGCTACGAGCAGTACTTC
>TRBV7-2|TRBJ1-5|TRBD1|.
CASSPTGVVGSNQPQHF
TGTGCCAGCAGCCCGACAGGGGTCGTGGGTAGCAATCAGCCCCAGCATTTT
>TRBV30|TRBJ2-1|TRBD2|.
CAWSPSGGISYNEQFF
TGTGCCTGGAGTCCTAGCGGGGGCATCTCCTACAATGAGCAGTTCTTC
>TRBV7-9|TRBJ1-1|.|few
CASSLSGPTEAFF
TGTGCCAGCAGCTTATCAGGGCCCACTGAAGCTTTCTTT
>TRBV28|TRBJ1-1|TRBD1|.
CASHGTGDLNTEAFF
TGTGCCAGCCACGGGACAGGGGACCTGAACACTGAAGCTTTCTTT
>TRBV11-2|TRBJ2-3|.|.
CASSLGSDTQYF
TGTGCCAGCAGCTTAGGGTCAGATACGCAGTATTTT
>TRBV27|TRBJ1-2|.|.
CASSSTGYGYTF
TGTGCCAGCAGTTCAACTGGCTATGGCTACACCTTC
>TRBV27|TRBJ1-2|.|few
CASSPRGGYGYTF
TGTGCCAGCAGCCCACGGGGGGGGTATGGCTACACCTTC
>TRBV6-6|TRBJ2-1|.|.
CASSYEGITYNEQFF
TGTGCCAGCAGTTACGAGGGGATAACCTACAATGAGCAGTTCTTC
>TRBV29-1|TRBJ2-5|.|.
CSVASGASSGETQYF
TGCAGCGTTGCTTCCGGGGCTTCTTCGGGGGAGACCCAGTACTTC
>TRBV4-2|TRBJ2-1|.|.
CASSQDYGTRHNEQFF
TGTGCCAGCAGCCAAGACTACGGGACTCGACATAATGAGCAGTTCTTC
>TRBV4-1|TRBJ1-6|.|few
CASSRVDNSPLHF
TGCGCCAGCAGCCGGGTAGATAATTCACCCCTCCACTTT
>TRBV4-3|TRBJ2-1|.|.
CASSQDPFLSANEQFF
TGCGCCAGCAGCCAAGATCCTTTTCTATCGGCCAATGAGCAGTTCTTC
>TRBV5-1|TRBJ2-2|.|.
CASSPLMNTGELFF
TGCGCCAGCAGCCCCCTTATGAACACCGGGGAGCTGTTTTTT
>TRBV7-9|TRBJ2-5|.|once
CASSHRVQETQYF
TGTGCCAGCAGCCACAGGGTTCAAGAGACCCAGTACTTC
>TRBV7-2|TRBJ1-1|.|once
CASSLARGANTEAFF
TGTGCCAGCAGCTTAGCAAGGGGGGCGAACACTGAAGCTTTCTTT
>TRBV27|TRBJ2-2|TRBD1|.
CASSSGTGGLAGELFF
TGTGCCAGCAGTTCCGGGACAGGGGGCTTGGCCGGGGAGCTGTTTTTT